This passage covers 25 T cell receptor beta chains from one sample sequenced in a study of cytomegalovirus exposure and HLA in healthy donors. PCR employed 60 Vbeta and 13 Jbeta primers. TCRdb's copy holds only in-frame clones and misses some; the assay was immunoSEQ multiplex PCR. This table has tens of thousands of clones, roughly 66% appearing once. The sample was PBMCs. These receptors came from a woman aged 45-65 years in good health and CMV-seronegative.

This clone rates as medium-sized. CDR3 coding DNA: TGTGCCAGCAGCCCTAAATCGGGAGCGAACACTGAAGCTTTCTTT. It is translated as CASSPKSGANTEAFF. V is TRBV5-4 and J is TRBJ1-1; D gene ambiguous. The ends were cut back, 4 bases at V and 1 base at J, with 14 bases in the middle. In germline, CDR1 is SGHNT, CDR2 YYREEE (reference sequence). CDR3 length: 15 residues.

The CDR3 loop reads CASRVVVAMNTEAFF. The CDR3 DNA reads TGTGCCAGCAGGGTTGTCGTAGCTATGAACACTGAAGCTTTCTTT. The chain is built from TRBV6-5 and TRBJ1-1, with D unclear. CDR3 length equals 15 residues. V was pared by 6 bases and J by 0 bases, with 14 bases between. Germline CDR1 and CDR2: MNHEY and SVGAGI.

CDR3 residues: CATSIQVQETQYF. DNA for the CDR3: TGTGCCACCAGCATACAGGTTCAAGAGACCCAGTACTTC. The chain joins TRBV15 to TRBJ2-5; TRBD1 might be the D (5 bases). V was shortened by 4 bases and J by 2 bases, with 8 bases between the two germline ends. The CDR3 has 13 amino acids. Germline V gene sequence: CDR1 LNHNV, CDR2 YYDKDF (reference sequence).

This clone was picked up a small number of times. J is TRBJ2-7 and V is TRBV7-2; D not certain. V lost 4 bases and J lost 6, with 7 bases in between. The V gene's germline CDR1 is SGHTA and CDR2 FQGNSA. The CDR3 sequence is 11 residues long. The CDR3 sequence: CASSSFREQYF. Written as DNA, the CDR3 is TGTGCCAGCAGCTCCTTTCGCGAGCAGTACTTC. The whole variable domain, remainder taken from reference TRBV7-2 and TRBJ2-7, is GAGVSQSPSNKVTEKGKDVELRCDPISGHTALYWYRQSLGQGLEFLIYFQGNSAPDKSGLPSDRFSAERTGGSVSTLTIQRTQQEDSAVYLCASSSFREQYFGPGTRLTVT.

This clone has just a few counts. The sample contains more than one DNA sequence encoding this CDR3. The CDR3 DNA reads TGTGCCAGCAGCTTAGGGGCAGGGGCGACATACGAGCAGTACTTC. It codes for CASSLGAGATYEQYF. The V gene is TRBV13, the J gene TRBJ2-7; possible D gene TRBD1, 6 bases. The germline V gene encodes CDR1 PRHDT and CDR2 FYEKMQ (reference sequence). Trimming removed 0 bases at V and 4 bases at J, with 13 bases between. The CDR3 is 15 residues long.

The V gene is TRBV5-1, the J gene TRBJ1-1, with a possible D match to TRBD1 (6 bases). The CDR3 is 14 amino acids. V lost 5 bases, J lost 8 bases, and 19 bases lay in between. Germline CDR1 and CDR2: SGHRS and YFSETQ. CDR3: CASRPTGQGNEAFF. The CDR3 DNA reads TGCGCCAGCAGGCCCACAGGGCAGGGAAACGAAGCTTTCTTT.

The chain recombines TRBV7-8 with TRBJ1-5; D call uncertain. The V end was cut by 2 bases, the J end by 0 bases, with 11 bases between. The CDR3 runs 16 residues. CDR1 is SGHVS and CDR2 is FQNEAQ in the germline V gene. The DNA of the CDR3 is TGTGCCAGCAGCTTAATGGCGCCAGGTAGCAATCAGCCCCAGCATTTT. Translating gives CASSLMAPGSNQPQHF.

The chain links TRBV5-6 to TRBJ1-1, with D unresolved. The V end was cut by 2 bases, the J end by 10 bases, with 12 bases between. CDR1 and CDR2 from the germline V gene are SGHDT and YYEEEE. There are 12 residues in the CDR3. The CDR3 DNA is TGTGCCAGCAGCTTAGAGGCCGGGAGAGCTTTCTTT. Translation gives CASSLEAGRAFF.

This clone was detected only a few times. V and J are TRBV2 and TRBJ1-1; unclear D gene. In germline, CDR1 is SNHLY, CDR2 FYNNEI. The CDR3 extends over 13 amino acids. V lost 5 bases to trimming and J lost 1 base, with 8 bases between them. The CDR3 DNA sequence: TGTGCCAGCAGTTCGACGGGGAACACTGAAGCTTTCTTT. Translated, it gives CASSSTGNTEAFF. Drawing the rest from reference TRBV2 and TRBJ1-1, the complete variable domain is EPEVTQTPSHQVTQMGQEVILRCVPISNHLYFYWYRQILGQKVEFLVSFYNNEISEKSEIFDDQFSVERPDGSNFTLKIRSTKLEDSAMYFCASSSTGNTEAFFGQGTRLTVV.

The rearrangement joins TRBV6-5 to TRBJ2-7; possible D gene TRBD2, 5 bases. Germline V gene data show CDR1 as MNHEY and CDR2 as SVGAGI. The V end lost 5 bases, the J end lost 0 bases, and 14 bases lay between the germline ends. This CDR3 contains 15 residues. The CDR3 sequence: CASSLSERSSYEQYF. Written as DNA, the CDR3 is TGTGCCAGCAGTCTCAGTGAGCGGAGCTCCTACGAGCAGTACTTC.

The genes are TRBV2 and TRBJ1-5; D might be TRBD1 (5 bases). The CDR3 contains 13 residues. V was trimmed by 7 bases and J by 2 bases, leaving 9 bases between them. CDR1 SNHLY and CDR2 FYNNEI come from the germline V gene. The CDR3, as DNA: TGTGCCAGCATGGAACAGGGCAATCAGCCCCAGCATTTT. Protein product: CASMEQGNQPQHF.

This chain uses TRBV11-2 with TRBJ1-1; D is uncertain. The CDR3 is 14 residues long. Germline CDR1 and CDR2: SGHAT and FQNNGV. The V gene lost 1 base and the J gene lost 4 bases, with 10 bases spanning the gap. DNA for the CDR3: TGTGCCAGCAGCTTAGTCGGGGTGGGCACTGAAGCTTTCTTT. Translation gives CASSLVGVGTEAFF.

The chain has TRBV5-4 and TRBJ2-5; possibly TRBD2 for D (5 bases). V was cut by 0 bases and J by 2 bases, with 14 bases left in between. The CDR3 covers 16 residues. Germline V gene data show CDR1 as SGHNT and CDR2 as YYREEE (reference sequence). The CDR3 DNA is TGTGCCAGCAGCTTGGGACCTAGCCCCTCGCAAGAGACCCAGTACTTC. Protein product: CASSLGPSPSQETQYF.

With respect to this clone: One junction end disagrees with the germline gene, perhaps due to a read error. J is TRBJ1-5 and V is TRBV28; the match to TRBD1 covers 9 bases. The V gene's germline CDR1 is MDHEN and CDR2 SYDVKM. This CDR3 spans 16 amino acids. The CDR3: CASGLRPRQGDQLQHF. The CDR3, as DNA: TGTGCCAGCGGTTTACGTCCTCGACAGGGGGATCAGCTCCAGCATTTT.

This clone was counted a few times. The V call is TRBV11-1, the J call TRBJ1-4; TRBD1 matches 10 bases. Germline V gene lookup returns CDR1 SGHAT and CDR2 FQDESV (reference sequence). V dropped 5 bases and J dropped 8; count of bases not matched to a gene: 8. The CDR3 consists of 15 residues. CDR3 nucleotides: TGTGCCAGCAGCCCGGACAGGGGGAGGCGCGAAAAACTGTTTTTT. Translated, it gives CASSPDRGRREKLFF.

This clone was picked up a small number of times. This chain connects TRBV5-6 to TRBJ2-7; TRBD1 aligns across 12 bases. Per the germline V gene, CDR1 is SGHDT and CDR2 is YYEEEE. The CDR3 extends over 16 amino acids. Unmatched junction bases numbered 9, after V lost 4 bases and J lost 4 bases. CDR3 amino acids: CASSERGQGASYEQYF. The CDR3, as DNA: TGTGCCAGCAGCGAACGGGGACAGGGGGCGTCTTACGAGCAGTACTTC.

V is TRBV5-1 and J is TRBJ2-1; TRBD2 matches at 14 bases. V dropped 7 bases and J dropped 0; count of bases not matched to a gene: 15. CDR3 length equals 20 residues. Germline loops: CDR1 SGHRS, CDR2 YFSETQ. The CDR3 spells CASSRAGTSGSLGSYNEQFF. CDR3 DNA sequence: TGCGCCAGCTCCAGAGCCGGGACTAGCGGGAGTTTGGGCTCCTACAATGAGCAGTTCTTC.

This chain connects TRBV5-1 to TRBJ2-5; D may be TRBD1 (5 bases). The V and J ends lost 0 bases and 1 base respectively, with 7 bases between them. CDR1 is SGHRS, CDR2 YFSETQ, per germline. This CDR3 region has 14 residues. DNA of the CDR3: TGCGCCAGCAGCTTGGTGGGGCCCCAAGAGACCCAGTACTTC. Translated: CASSLVGPQETQYF.

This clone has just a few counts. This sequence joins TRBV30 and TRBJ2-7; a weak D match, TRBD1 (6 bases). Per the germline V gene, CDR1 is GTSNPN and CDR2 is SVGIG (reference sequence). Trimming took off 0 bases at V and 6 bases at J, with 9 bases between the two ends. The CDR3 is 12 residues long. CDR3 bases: TGTGCCTGGAGTGTAACAGGGATCGAGCAGTACTTC. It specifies CAWSVTGIEQYF.

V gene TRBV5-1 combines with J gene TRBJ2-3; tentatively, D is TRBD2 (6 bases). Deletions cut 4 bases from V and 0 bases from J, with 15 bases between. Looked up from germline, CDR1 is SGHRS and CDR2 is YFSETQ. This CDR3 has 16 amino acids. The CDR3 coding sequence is TGCGCCAGCAGCGCCCGGAGGGCTGGTAGCACAGATACGCAGTATTTT. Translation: CASSARRAGSTDTQYF.

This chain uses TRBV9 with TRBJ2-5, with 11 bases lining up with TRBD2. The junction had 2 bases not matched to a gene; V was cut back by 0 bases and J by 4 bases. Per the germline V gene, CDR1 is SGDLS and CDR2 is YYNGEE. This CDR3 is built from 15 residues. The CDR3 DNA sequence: TGTGCCAGCAGCGTAGTAGGGACTAGCGGAGAGACCCAGTACTTC. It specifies CASSVVGTSGETQYF.

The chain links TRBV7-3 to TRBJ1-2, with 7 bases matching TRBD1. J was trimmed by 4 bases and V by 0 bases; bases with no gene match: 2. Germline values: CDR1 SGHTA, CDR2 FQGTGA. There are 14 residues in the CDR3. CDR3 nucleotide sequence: TGTGCCAGCAGCTTAACGTCAGGGGGCTATGGCTACACCTTC. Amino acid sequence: CASSLTSGGYGYTF.

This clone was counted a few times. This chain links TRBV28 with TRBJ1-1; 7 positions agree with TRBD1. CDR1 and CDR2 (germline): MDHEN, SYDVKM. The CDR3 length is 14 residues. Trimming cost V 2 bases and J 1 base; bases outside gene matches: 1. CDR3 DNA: TGTGCCAGCAGTTTACCAGGGGGGAACACTGAAGCTTTCTTT. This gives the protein CASSLPGGNTEAFF.

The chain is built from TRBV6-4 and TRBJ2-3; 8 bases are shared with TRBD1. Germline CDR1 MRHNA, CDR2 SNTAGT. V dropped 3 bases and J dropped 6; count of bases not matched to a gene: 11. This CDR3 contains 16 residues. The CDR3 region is CASSERGNTGGDTQYF. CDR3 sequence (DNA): TGTGCCAGCAGTGAGAGGGGAAATACAGGGGGTGATACGCAGTATTTT.

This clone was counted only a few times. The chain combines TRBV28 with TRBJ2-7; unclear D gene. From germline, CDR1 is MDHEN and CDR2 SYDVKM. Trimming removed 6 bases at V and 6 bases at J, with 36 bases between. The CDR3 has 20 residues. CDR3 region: CASSTVFRNLKSSTKSEQYF. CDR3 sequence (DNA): TGTGCCAGCAGCACCGTCTTCAGGAACCTTAAATCCTCTACGAAATCCGAGCAGTACTTC.